Following are 8 T cell receptor gamma chains from one sample sequenced in a study of Vδ1+ human thymocytes. Overall study results and limits: Highly polyclonal TRG and TRD repertoires with Gaussian CDR3 length distributions appeared in thymus.

Extracted RNA was reverse transcribed into cDNA. CDR3 amplicons came from multiplex PCR with pooled V-gene forward and constant-region reverse primers. TCRdb fed the multiplex PCR reads to CATT. In the table there are 30,000 to 45,000 gamma-chain clones, around 20% of which are singletons. For these receptors, no antigen is known. The specimen sequenced was Vdelta1+ gamma-delta thymocytes from the thymus. Noted subset: FACS-sorted CD3+ TCRalphabeta- TCRVdelta1+ TCRVdelta2- thymocytes. These receptors originate from a girl under three years old who had congenital heart surgery.

Of note for this clone: Other DNA sequences in this sample translate to the same CDR3. V usage is TRGV4 and J usage is TRGJ1 or TRGJ2. The CDR3 is 15 residues long. V lost 4 bases, J lost 3 bases, and 12 bases stayed unmatched. Germline V gives CDR1 EGSTGY, CDR2 YDSYTSSV. The CDR3 DNA follows: TGTGCCACCTGGGACGGGCCAAGGGGTTATTATAAGAAACTCTTT. It codes for CATWDGPRGYYKKLF.

The chain carries TRGV4 and TRGJ1 or TRGJ2. The V gene end was trimmed by 4 bases and the J gene end by 5 bases; junction bases not matched to a gene: 11. The CDR3 length is 14 residues. Germline V gene lookup returns CDR1 EGSTGY and CDR2 YDSYTSSV. CDR3 in amino acids: CATWDGPWNYKKLF. The DNA of the CDR3 is TGTGCCACCTGGGACGGGCCGTGGAATTATAAGAAACTCTTT.

This clone was picked up a small number of times. This rearrangement joins TRGV5 to TRGJ1 or TRGJ2. The CDR3 loop spans 12 amino acids. V was pared by 2 bases and J by 7 bases, with 5 bases of the junction left unmatched. CDR1 and CDR2 (germline): VINAFY, YDVSNSKD. CDR3 protein: CATWDMEYKKLF. For the CDR3, the DNA is TGTGCCACCTGGGACATGGAGTATAAGAAACTCTTT.

A few counts support this clone. At one end, the junction sequence differs from germline, possibly due to a read error. The chain uses TRGV2 and TRGJP2. The CDR3 is 15 residues long. Germline lookup yields CDR1 EGSNGY and CDR2 YDSYNSKV. For the CDR3, the DNA is TGTGCCACCTGGGTCGGGGGGGATAGTGATTGGATCAAGACGTTT. Amino acids: CATWVGGDSDWIKTF.

This clone was seen only a few times. The protein in this entry is translated from the DNA; at residue 8 it differs from the protein listed in TCRdb. This sequence joins TRGV2 and TRGJ1 or TRGJ2. With V trimmed by 0 bases and J by 13 bases, 6 bases remained unmatched. Germline CDR1 and CDR2: EGSNGY and YDSYNSKV. This CDR3 spans 11 amino acids. CDR3 sequence: CATWDGLCKLF. In nucleotides, the CDR3 is TGTGCCACCTGGGACGGGCTTTGTAAACTCTTT.

Concerning this clone itself: One end of the junction varies from germline; a read error may be responsible. Additional DNA sequences in this sample encode the identical CDR3. The rearrangement uses TRGV8 and TRGJP2. CDR3 length equals 15 residues. Germline-derived CDR1 and CDR2 are VENAVY and YDSYNSRV. The CDR3 coding sequence is TGTGCCACCTGGGATAGGGTGGGTAGTGATTGGATAAAGACGTTT. Translation gives CATWDRVGSDWIKTF.

This chain uses TRGV8 with TRGJ1 or TRGJ2. This CDR3 spans 14 amino acids. The V and J ends lost 2 bases and 2 bases, in that order; junction bases with no gene match: 6. Looked up from germline, CDR1 is VENAVY and CDR2 is YDSYNSRV. The CDR3 here is CATWDIFHYYKKLF. The DNA of the CDR3 is TGTGCCACCTGGGATATTTTCCATTATTATAAGAAACTCTTT.

This clone has only a few counts. This chain uses TRGV3 with TRGJ1 or TRGJ2. Trimming took 0 bases from V and 8 from J; bases not matched to a gene: 7. The CDR3 is 13 residues long. From germline, CDR1 is VTNTFY and CDR2 YDVSTARD (reference sequence). Here the CDR3 DNA reads TGTGCCACCTGGGACAGGATCCCCAATAAGAAACTCTTT. It codes for CATWDRIPNKKLF.